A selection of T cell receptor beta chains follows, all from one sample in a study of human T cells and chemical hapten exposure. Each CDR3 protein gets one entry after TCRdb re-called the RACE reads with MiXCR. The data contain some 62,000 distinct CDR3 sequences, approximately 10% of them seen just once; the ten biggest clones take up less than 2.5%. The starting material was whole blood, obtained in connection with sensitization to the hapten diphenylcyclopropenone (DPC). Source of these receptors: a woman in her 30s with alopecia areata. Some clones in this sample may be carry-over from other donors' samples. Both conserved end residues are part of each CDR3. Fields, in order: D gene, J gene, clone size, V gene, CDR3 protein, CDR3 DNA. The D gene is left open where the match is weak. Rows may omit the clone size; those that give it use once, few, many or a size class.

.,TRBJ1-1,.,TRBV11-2,CASSRVADIGAFF,TGTGCCAGCAGCCGTGTCGCGGACATTGGAGCTTTCTTT
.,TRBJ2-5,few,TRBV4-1,CASSQPDRRETQYF,TGCGCCAGCAGCCAGCCCGACAGGCGAGAGACCCAGTACTTC
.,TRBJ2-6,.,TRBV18,CASSPMSTGSGANVLTF,TGTGCCAGCTCACCAATGTCCACAGGGTCTGGGGCCAACGTCCTGACTTTC
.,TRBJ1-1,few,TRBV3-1,CASSPGPAEAFF,TGTGCCAGCAGCCCCGGCCCGGCTGAAGCTTTCTTT
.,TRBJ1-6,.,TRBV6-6,CASRQGSSSPLHF,TGTGCCAGCAGACAGGGATCTTCCTCACCCCTCCACTTT
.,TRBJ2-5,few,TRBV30,CAWSSGPLGTQYF,TGTGCCTGGAGTTCGGGTCCCCTGGGGACCCAGTACTTC
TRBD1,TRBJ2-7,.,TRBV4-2,CASSQHATGADYEQYF,TGTGCCAGCAGCCAACACGCGACAGGGGCGGACTACGAGCAGTACTTC
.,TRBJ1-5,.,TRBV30,CAWTTASNQPQHF,TGTGCCTGGACAACAGCGAGCAATCAGCCCCAGCATTTT
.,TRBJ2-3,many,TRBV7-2,CASSLGGGRQYF,TGTGCCAGCAGCCTAGGGGGGGGCAGGCAGTATTTT
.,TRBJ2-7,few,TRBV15,CATSRASSGSREQYF,TGTGCCACCAGCAGAGCATCGTCGGGGTCTCGAGAGCAGTACTTC
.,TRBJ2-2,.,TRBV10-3,CAISESGEGELFF,TGTGCCATCAGTGAGTCTGGAGAAGGGGAGCTGTTTTTT
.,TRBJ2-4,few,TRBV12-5,CASGFEGTARNIQYF,TGTGCTAGTGGGTTCGAAGGGACGGCTCGGAACATTCAGTACTTC
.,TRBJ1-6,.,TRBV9,CASSVDSSYNSPLHF,TGTGCCAGCAGCGTAGATAGCTCCTATAATTCACCCCTCCACTTT
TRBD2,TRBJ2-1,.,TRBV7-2,CASSYLAGGNEQFF,TGTGCCAGCAGCTACCTAGCGGGGGGGAATGAGCAGTTCTTC
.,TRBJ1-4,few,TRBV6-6,CASRPNRATNEKLFF,TGTGCCAGCAGACCCAACAGGGCAACTAATGAAAAACTGTTTTTT
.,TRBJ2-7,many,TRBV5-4,CASSSLGEGSYEQYF,TGTGCCAGCAGCTCTTTGGGGGAAGGGTCCTACGAGCAGTACTTC
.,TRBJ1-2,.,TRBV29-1,CSAPDSWRSGYTF,TGCAGCGCCCCGGACTCATGGCGGAGTGGCTACACCTTC
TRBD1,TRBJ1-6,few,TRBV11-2,CASSLERDRMGVPLHF,TGTGCCAGCAGCTTGGAAAGGGACAGGATGGGAGTCCCCCTCCACTTT
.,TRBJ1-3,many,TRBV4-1,CASSQDWATGSGNTIYF,TGCGCCAGCAGCCAAGATTGGGCGACAGGCTCTGGAAACACCATATATTTT
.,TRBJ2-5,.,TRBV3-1,CASSQAGRETQYF,TGTGCCAGCAGCCAAGCGGGAAGAGAGACCCAGTACTTC
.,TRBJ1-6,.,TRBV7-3,CASSPFPGVGPLHF,TGTGCCAGCAGCCCCTTCCCAGGCGTAGGGCCCCTCCACTTT
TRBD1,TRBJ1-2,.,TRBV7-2,CASSPLQDRNNYGYTF,TGTGCCAGCAGCCCTTTACAGGACAGGAACAACTATGGCTACACCTTC
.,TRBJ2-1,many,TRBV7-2,CASSPPVDEQFF,TGTGCCAGCAGCCCTCCCGTAGATGAGCAGTTCTTC
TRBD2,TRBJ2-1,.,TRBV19,CASSLRILAGEGNEQFF,TGTGCCAGTAGTCTGCGCATTCTAGCGGGAGAAGGGAATGAGCAGTTCTTC
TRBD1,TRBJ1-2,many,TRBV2,CASREGTGPNYGYTF,TGTGCCAGCAGGGAGGGGACAGGGCCTAACTATGGCTACACCTTC
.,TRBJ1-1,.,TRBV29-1,CSVQQTNTEAFF,TGCAGCGTTCAACAAACGAACACTGAAGCTTTCTTT
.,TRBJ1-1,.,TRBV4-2,CASSQPRTPEAFF,TGTGCCAGCAGCCAACCCAGGACCCCTGAAGCTTTCTTT
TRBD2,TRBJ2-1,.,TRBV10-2,CASSPLAGVEQFF,TGCGCCAGCAGCCCTTTAGCGGGAGTTGAGCAGTTCTTC
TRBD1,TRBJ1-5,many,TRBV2,CASRRGQDSNQPQHF,TGTGCCAGCAGAAGAGGACAGGATAGCAATCAGCCCCAGCATTTT
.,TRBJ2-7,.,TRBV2,CASSISRPAYEQYF,TGTGCCAGCAGTATCTCCCGGCCGGCGTACGAGCAGTACTTC
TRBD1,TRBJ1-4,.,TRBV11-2,CASSLWGQGVVEKLFF,TGTGCCAGCAGCTTATGGGGACAGGGTGTAGTCGAAAAACTGTTTTTT
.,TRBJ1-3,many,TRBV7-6,CASSTDLRDWSSGNTIYF,TGTGCCAGCAGTACCGACCTCCGAGACTGGAGCTCTGGAAACACCATATATTTT
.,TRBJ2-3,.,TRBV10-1,CASSDNREKGTDTDTQYF,TGCGCCAGCAGTGACAACAGAGAAAAGGGTACCGACACAGATACGCAGTATTTT